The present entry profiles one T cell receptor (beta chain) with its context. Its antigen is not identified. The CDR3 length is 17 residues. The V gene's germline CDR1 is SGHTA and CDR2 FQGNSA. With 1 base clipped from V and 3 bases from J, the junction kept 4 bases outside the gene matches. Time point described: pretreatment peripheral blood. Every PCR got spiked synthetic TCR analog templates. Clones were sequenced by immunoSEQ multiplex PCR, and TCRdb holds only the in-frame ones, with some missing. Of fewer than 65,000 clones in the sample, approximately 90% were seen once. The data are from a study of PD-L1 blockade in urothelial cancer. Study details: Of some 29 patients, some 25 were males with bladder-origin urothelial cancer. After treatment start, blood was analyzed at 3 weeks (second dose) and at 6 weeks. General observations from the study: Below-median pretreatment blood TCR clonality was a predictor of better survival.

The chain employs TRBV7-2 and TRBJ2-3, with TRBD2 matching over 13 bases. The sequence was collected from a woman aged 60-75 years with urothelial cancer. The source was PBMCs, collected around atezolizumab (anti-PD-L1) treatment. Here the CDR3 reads CASSLVTSGRGTDTQYF. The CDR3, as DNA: TGTGCCAGCAGCTTAGTTACTAGCGGGAGGGGGACAGATACGCAGTATTTT.